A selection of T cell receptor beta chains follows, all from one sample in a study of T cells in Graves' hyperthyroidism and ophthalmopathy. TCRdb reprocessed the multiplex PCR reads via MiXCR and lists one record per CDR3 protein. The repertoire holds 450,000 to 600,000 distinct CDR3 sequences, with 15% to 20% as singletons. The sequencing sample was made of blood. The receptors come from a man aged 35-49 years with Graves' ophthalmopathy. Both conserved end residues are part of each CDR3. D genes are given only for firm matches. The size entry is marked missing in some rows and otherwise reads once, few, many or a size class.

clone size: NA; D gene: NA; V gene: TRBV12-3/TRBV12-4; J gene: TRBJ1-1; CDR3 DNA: TGTGCCAGCAGTTTTGGGGCCCGTAGGAACACTGAAGCTTTCTTT; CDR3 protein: CASSFGARRNTEAFF
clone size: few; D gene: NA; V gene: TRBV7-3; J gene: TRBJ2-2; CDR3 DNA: TGTGCCAGCAGCTTACAGGCGAACACCGGGGAGCTGTTTTTT; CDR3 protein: CASSLQANTGELFF
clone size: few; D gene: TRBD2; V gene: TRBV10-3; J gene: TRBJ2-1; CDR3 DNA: TGTGCCATCACTCAGACTAGCGGGAGCAATGAGCAGTTCTTC; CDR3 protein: CAITQTSGSNEQFF
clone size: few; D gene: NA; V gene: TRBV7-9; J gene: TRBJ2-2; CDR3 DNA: TGTGCCAGCAGCTTAAAACGGGAGACTGACGGGGAGCTGTTTTTT; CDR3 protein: CASSLKRETDGELFF
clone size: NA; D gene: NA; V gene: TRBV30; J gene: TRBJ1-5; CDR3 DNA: TGTGCCTGGCGACAGGGCAATCAGCCCCAGCATTTT; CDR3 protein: CAWRQGNQPQHF
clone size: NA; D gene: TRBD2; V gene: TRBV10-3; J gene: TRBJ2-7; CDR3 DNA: TGTGCCACCCAGGCTAGCGGGGGGCAGGATTCCTACGAGCAGTACTTC; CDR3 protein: CATQASGGQDSYEQYF
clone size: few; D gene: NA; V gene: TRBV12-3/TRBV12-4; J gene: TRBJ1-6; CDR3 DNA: TGTGCCAGCAGTTTAGCGCTGCGGTCACCCCTCCACTTT; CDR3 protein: CASSLALRSPLHF
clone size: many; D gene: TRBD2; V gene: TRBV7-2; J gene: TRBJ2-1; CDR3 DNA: TGTGCCAGCAGCTTAGCGCCTAGCGGCTACAATGAGCAGTTCTTC; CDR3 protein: CASSLAPSGYNEQFF
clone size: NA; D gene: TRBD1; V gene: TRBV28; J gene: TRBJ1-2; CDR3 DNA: TGTGCCAGCAGTTCGGGGGGACAGAACTATGGCTACACCTTC; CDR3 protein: CASSSGGQNYGYTF
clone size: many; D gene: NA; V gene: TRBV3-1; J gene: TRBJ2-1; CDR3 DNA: TGTGCCAGCAGCCAAGATTTACTAGGGAGAGGGCAGTTCTTC; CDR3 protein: CASSQDLLGRGQFF
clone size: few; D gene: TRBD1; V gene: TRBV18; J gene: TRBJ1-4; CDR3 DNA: TGTGCCAGCTCACCATCAAGGGACAGCAATGAAAAACTGTTTTTT; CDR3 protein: CASSPSRDSNEKLFF